This T cell receptor beta chain is from a study of spatial heterogeneity in lung cancer. Study-wide context: Sequence detection consistently recorded a greater number of beta-chain than alpha-chain sequences.

Indicated time point: sample taken at primary tumor resection. The CDR3 is 14 residues long. The V gene end was trimmed by 5 bases and the J gene end by 4 bases; junction bases not matched to a gene: 8. The germline V gene has CDR1 SGHVS and CDR2 FQNEAQ. This clonotype was recorded at least ten times. TCRdb ran MiXCR on the 5' RACE reads and lists one entry per CDR3 protein. The sample shows tens of thousands of distinct CDR3 sequences, around 5.8% of them seen only once. Here the sequenced sample was PBMCs, taken at surgery. This clonotype originated in a male donor with early-stage non-small cell lung cancer. The V call is TRBV7-8, the J call TRBJ2-7; 7 positions agree with TRBD1. The CDR3 region has the DNA TGTGCCAGCAGCCGCGGACAGGAACGTTACGAGCAGTACTTC. This gives the protein CASSRGQERYEQYF.